This T cell receptor beta chain was identified during a study of beta chain features in type 1 diabetes. Study outcomes and limitations: More deletions and fewer insertions at VDJ junctions were seen in type 1 diabetes patients. Researchers report that Type 1 diabetes patients had moderately but significantly shorter TCRB CDR3s across all four CD4+ subsets.

Each of the CD4+ naive, central memory, regulatory and stem cell-like memory populations was sorted via CD45RO/CCR7/CD25/CD127/CD95/CD27. V shed 0 bases and J 2 bases; nucleotides not matched to a gene: 3. CDR3 length: 15 amino acids. Germline lookup yields CDR1 SGDLS and CDR2 YYNGEE. On this clone itself: Antigen unknown.

Sequenced material consisted of expressed TCRB transcripts (all of the isolated RNA was reverse transcribed). Millions of reads, on average, came from each naive, central memory and regulatory T cell sample. Method: immunoSEQ multiplex PCR; TCRdb's copy keeps in-frame clones and lacks some. The sample lists 240,000 or so clones; around 65% were seen once. The sequence was obtained from a man aged 25-40 years in good health. The chain recombines TRBV9 with TRBJ2-7; 9 bases line up with TRBD1. Sample: naive CD4+ T cells from blood. In nucleotides, the CDR3 is TGTGCCAGCAGCGTAGTGACAGGGGGTACCTACGAGCAGTACTTC. The encoded protein is CASSVVTGGTYEQYF.